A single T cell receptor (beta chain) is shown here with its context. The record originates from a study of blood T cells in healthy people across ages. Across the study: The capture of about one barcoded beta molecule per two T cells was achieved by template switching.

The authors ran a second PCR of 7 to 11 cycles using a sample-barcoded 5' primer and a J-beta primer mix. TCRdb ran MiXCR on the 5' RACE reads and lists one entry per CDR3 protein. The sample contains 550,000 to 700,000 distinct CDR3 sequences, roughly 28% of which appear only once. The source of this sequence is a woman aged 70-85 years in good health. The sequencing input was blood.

The CDR3 region is CSARVTGPDTQYF. The CDR3 nucleotides read TGCAGTGCTAGAGTAACGGGACCAGATACGCAGTATTTT. The gene calls are TRBV20-1 and TRBJ2-3, with D tentatively TRBD1 or TRBD2 (5 bases each). The CDR3 consists of 13 residues. Germline CDR1 and CDR2: DFQATT and SNEGSKA (reference sequence). Trimming took 1 base from V and 4 from J, leaving 9 bases between them.